This passage covers 8 T cell receptor beta chains from one sample sequenced in a study of regulatory T cells in long-lasting Graves disease. Library construction for TCR beta used iRepertoire HTBI primers and Arm-PCR of CDR3 regions. Using its own MiXCR run on the multiplex PCR reads, TCRdb lists one record per CDR3 protein. The sample shows 500,000 or so distinct CDR3 sequences, roughly 15% of them seen only once. As for time point: newly diagnosed GD, antithyroid drugs for less than 3 months. RNA isolated from PBMCs was used to make the TCR library. This sample was shared with a second study, whose subject was T cells in Graves' hyperthyroidism and ophthalmopathy.

The sample here was peripheral blood mononuclear cells (PBMCs), taken at new diagnosis, from a patient treated with antithyroid drugs. The origin of the receptors is a woman aged 35 to 59 with Graves disease.

This clonotype has only a few counts. The chain has TRBV7-3 and TRBJ2-4, with TRBD2 matching over 13 bases. The CDR3 has 18 amino acids. CDR1 is SGHTA, CDR2 FQGTGA, per germline. V shed 5 bases, J shed 1 base, and the junction held 8 bases outside the gene matches. The DNA for the CDR3 is TGTGCCAGCAGCGGTACTAGCGGGGGGGCGGGGGCCAAAAACATTCAGTACTTC. It translates to CASSGTSGGAGAKNIQYF.

The V call is TRBV20-1, the J call TRBJ2-3; D is unresolved. Trimming stripped 3 bases from V and 6 bases from J, with 16 bases between. Germline V gives CDR1 DFQATT, CDR2 SNEGSKA (reference sequence). The CDR3 contains 14 residues. CDR3 nucleotide sequence: TGCAGTGCTAGTGGAACTGGTGCCTCGGATACGCAGTATTTT. This translates into CSASGTGASDTQYF.

This clonotype occurred many times. The chain carries TRBV19 and TRBJ1-1, with no clear D. Trimming stripped 8 bases from V and 4 bases from J, with 20 bases between. Germline CDR1 and CDR2: LNHDA and SQIVND (reference sequence). The CDR3 loop spans 15 amino acids. The CDR3 DNA follows: TGTGCCAGTGTACATACCCGCTCATTGAGCACTGAAGCTTTCTTT. It specifies CASVHTRSLSTEAFF.

This clonotype was counted many times. This chain uses TRBV28 with TRBJ2-7; D call uncertain. V was clipped by 2 bases and J by 3 bases, with 8 bases between them. The CDR3 is 13 amino acids. The germline V gene encodes CDR1 MDHEN and CDR2 SYDVKM. This chain's CDR3 is CASSLDSNYEQYF. CDR3 coding DNA: TGTGCCAGCAGTTTAGACTCAAACTACGAGCAGTACTTC.

This clonotype showed up many times. The chain recombines TRBV2 with TRBJ1-1; D is unclear. CDR1 is SNHLY and CDR2 is FYNNEI in the germline V gene. This CDR3 region has 13 residues. Trimming took 3 bases from V and 3 from J, leaving 8 bases between them. The CDR3 coding sequence is TGTGCCAGCAGTGACAGTGGATACACTGAAGCTTTCTTT. Protein sequence: CASSDSGYTEAFF. Full variable domain (outside the CDR3, taken from reference TRBV2 and TRBJ1-1): EPEVTQTPSHQVTQMGQEVILRCVPISNHLYFYWYRQILGQKVEFLVSFYNNEISEKSEIFDDQFSVERPDGSNFTLKIRSTKLEDSAMYFCASSDSGYTEAFFGQGTRLTVV.

The chain is built from TRBV11-2 and TRBJ1-2; the match to TRBD1 covers 7 bases. The CDR3 runs to 16 residues. V shed 5 bases and J 0 bases; nucleotides not matched to a gene: 9. The germline gives CDR1 SGHAT, CDR2 FQNNGV. The chain's CDR3 is CASSQIKTGSNYGYTF. The CDR3 DNA reads as TGTGCCAGCAGCCAAATAAAGACAGGGTCTAACTATGGCTACACCTTC.

This clonotype was recorded at least ten times. The chain links TRBV18 to TRBJ2-1; D is unclear. The CDR3 has 15 amino acids. Per germline, CDR1 KGHSH and CDR2 LQKENI. V lost 8 bases and J lost 0, with 14 bases in between. This CDR3 reads CASRLDQSSYNEQFF. CDR3 in DNA: TGTGCCAGCCGCCTAGACCAGAGCTCCTACAATGAGCAGTTCTTC.

This clonotype was seen only a few times. The rearrangement uses TRBV7-6 and TRBJ1-1; no reliable D call. This CDR3 is built from 13 residues. V lost 1 base, J lost 7 bases, and 10 bases lay in between. Germline V CDR1 and CDR2: SGHVS, FNYEAQ. The CDR3 region has the DNA TGTGCCAGCAGCTTAGAGCAGACCCATGAAGCTTTCTTT. It specifies CASSLEQTHEAFF.